The 2 T cell receptor beta chains below were found in one sample sequenced in a study of vaccination and CD4 T cells after COVID-19. These receptors' antigens are unknown. Treatment described: roughly 10-day PBMC culture with coronavirus spike peptide pools or control peptides (ViraFEST assay). An Oncomine TCR Beta short-read assay was used to sequence the DNA from cultured CD4+ T cells. TCRdb re-derived calls from the PCR reads in MiXCR, one entry per CDR3 protein. Here the sample spans more than 12,000 distinct CDR3 sequences, roughly 50% being singletons. The sample in question was CD4+ T cells from blood, cultured in vitro, obtained before SARS-CoV-2 vaccination. These receptors were taken from a human donor who had recovered from COVID-19.

Details on this clonotype: One end of the junction fails to match germline, which may point to a read error. V and J are TRBV12-3 or TRBV12-4 and TRBJ1-1; a possible D gene is TRBD1 (5 bases). This CDR3 comprises 18 residues. CDR3 amino acids: CASNLVGRGVVKNTEAFF. In DNA, the CDR3 is TGTGCCAGCAATTTAGTTGGGCGAGGGGTGGTAAAGAACACTGAAGCTTTCTTT.

V and J are TRBV20-1 and TRBJ2-7; a possible D gene is TRBD2 (5 bases). CDR3 length equals 15 residues. V dropped 7 bases and J dropped 0 bases, with 19 bases sitting between them. Per germline, CDR1 DFQATT and CDR2 SNEGSKA (reference sequence). CDR3 amino acids: CSVTPLAEHSYEQYF. The CDR3 DNA follows: TGCAGTGTTACCCCCCTAGCAGAACACTCCTACGAGCAGTACTTC.